What follows are 3 T cell receptor beta chains derived from one specimen sequenced in a study of cytomegalovirus exposure and HLA in healthy donors. Vbeta (60) and Jbeta (13) primers were used in the PCR. Libraries were prepared by immunoSEQ multiplex PCR; TCRdb keeps only in-frame clonotypes and omits some of them. Recorded for this sample: 25,000 to 30,000 clones. The sequencing sample was made of PBMCs. These receptors all stem from a man under 40 in good health and CMV-seronegative.

The chain recombines TRBV30 with TRBJ2-3; D is uncertain. V was clipped by 3 bases and J by 0 bases, with 10 bases between them. The CDR3 consists of 14 residues. Germline assignment: CDR1 GTSNPN and CDR2 SVGIG (reference sequence). In DNA form, the CDR3 reads TGTGCCTGGAGCGTCCTCACTAGCACAGATACGCAGTATTTT. The encoded protein is CAWSVLTSTDTQYF. The full variable domain, rest sourced from reference TRBV30 and TRBJ2-3, is SQTIHQWPATLVQPVGSPLSLECTVEGTSNPNLYWYRQAAGRGLQLLFYSVGIGQISSEVPQNLSASRPQDRQFILSSKKLLLSDSGFYLCAWSVLTSTDTQYFGPGTRLTVL.

The V and J genes are TRBV18 and TRBJ2-6, with D unresolved. CDR1 KGHSH and CDR2 LQKENI come from the germline V gene. There are 15 residues in the CDR3. V shed 3 bases and J shed 3 bases, with 9 bases lying between them. The CDR3 DNA reads TGTGCCAGCTCACCGTATGCAGGTGGGGCCAACGTCCTGACTTTC. Amino acid sequence: CASSPYAGGANVLTF.

V usage is TRBV6-5 and J usage is TRBJ1-2; TRBD1 is a possible D gene (6 bases). The V gene's germline CDR1 is MNHEY and CDR2 SVGAGI. V was shortened by 5 bases and J by 4 bases, with 17 bases between the two germline ends. The CDR3 is made up of 15 amino acids. The CDR3 nucleotides are TGTGCCAGCAGTCAACAGGGACGAACACTCTATGGCTACACCTTC. It specifies CASSQQGRTLYGYTF.